What follows describes a single TCR beta chain. Antigen specificity is unknown. What was amplified from RNA transcripts were TCR beta CDR3 regions. The HTBI primer set drove a first-round RT-PCR of the TCR CDR3. TCRdb re-called the multiplex PCR reads through MiXCR, storing one row per CDR3 protein. This table holds 400,000 to 550,000 distinct CDR3 sequences, around 22% found once. The data stem from a study of T cells in Graves' hyperthyroidism and ophthalmopathy. Notes on the study in general: Most clonotypes that expanded in the thyroid above 0.001 also showed up in blood.

Sample: blood. The sequence was obtained from a woman under 40 with Graves' ophthalmopathy.

The CDR3 DNA sequence: TGTGCCAGCAGTTTCTCGGGCGGTCCGAGATTCGGTGGCTACACCTTC. Protein product: CASSFSGGPRFGGYTF. The V gene is TRBV28, the J gene TRBJ1-2, with D uncertain. Germline V gives CDR1 MDHEN, CDR2 SYDVKM. The CDR3 contains 16 residues. The V gene lost 3 bases and the J gene lost 7 bases, with 21 bases spanning the gap.